The T cell receptor (beta chain) under discussion was sequenced for a study of shared clonotypes between healthy human individuals. On the study more broadly: Researchers assigned three CD4 naive, three CD4 memory, two CD8 naive and one CD8 memory plate to each donor.

In the case of this clone: Its antigen is currently unknown.

Terminally differentiated effector memory CD45RA+ cells were excluded from the naive CD8 cells, which were CD45RO-negative and positively selected for CCR7. Germline V gives CDR1 MNHEY, CDR2 SMNVEV (reference sequence). V was clipped by 5 bases and J by 1 base, with 14 bases between them. The CDR3 covers 15 residues. Broader study findings: Non-shared clonotypes showed lower generation probabilities than clonotypes common to all four donors.

TCRdb's table, derived via immunoSEQ multiplex PCR, lists solely in-frame clones and lacks some. The sample yields around 650,000 clones, roughly 95% seen once. The sequence came from a young woman in good health. V gene TRBV27 combines with J gene TRBJ1-1; D remains unclear. The sequenced material came from naive CD8+ T cells sorted from blood. The CDR3 nucleotides are TGTGCCAGCAGTCTTAGTGCGGGGTCGAACACTGAAGCTTTCTTT. It translates to CASSLSAGSNTEAFF.